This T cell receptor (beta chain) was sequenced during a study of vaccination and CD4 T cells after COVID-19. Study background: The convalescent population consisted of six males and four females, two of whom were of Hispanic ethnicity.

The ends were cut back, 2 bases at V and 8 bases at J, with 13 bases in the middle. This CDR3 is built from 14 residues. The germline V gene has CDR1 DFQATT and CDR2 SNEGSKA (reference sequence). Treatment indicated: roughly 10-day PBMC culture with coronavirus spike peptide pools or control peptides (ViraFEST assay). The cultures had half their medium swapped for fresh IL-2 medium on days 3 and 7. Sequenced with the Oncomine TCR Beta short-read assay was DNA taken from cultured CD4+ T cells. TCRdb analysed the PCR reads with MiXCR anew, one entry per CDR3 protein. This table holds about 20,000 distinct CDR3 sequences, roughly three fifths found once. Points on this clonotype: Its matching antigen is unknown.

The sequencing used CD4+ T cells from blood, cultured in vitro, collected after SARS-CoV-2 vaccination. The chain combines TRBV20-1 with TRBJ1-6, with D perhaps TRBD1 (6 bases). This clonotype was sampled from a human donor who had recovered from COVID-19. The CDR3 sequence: CSARQQGRDSPLHF. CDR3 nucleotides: TGCAGTGCTAGACAACAGGGTAGGGATTCACCCCTCCACTTT.